By proportion, the clone carrying this TCR beta chain is medium-sized. Its antigen is unidentified. TCRdb re-analyzed the PCR reads using MiXCR. This sample has 25,000 to 30,000 clones, with less than 25% found just once. No patient had received any treatment before thyroid surgery. This sample is part of a study of metastatic and nonmetastatic thyroid tumors. Overall study: Repertoire comparison spanned blood and tumor or nodule tissue of malignant and benign thyroid patients. General observations from the study: Reportedly, malignant thyroid tumors had significantly higher TCR beta diversity than benign nodules, in blood and tumor.

The receptor's source is a female donor with papillary thyroid cancer or a benign thyroid nodule (not recorded which). Some clones in this sample may be carry-over from other donors' samples. Sequenced: blood.

The CDR3 loop is CAWTRQGAIGYEQYF. DNA of the CDR3: TGTGCCTGGACGCGACAGGGGGCGATAGGGTACGAGCAGTACTTC. The rearrangement uses TRBV30 and TRBJ2-7, with 10 positions matching TRBD1. Germline V gives CDR1 GTSNPN, CDR2 SVGIG (reference sequence). The CDR3 is 15 amino acids. V lost 4 bases to trimming and J lost 4 bases; unmatched junction nucleotides: 10.